This paragraph covers one T cell receptor beta chain sequence. Its antigen remains unidentified. No clone much larger than this one lies a single base away; base qualities are absent. TCRbeta CDR3 regions were amplified from genomic DNA using the immunoSEQ Assay, a bias-controlled multiplex PCR. The paper's processing steps were these. Within the assay, amplification of reference gene primers was used to estimate how many nucleated cells each sample contained. To quantify the absolute abundance of each unique TCRbeta CDR3 rearrangement, sequence reads were collapsed and filtered. For each sample, productive Simpson clonality was calculated by taking the square root of Simpson's diversity index across productive rearrangements. This immuneACCESS table, as held by TCRdb, lists in-frame sequences with V and J called but not all clones. Of the missing ones, under half trace to an unresolved V gene in checked studies; the others have no known cause. That table furnishes V, J and clone size, whereas the DNA furnished D and trimming. In this sample the table shows approximately 300,000 clones, 92% of which occur a single time. The top ten hold less than 20% of the sample.

The sample comes from a study of blood T cell repertoires in COVID-19 (dated by TCRdb to 2019 to 2021). Background on the whole study: Samples covering the acute and convalescent phases of COVID-19 were provided by collaborators in the United States, Italy and Spain. The material from the prospective study consisted of cDNA or gDNA derived from T cells, B-cell-depleted T cells, or PBMCs. The dataset comprised deeply sampled blood TCRbeta repertoires from subjects exposed to, actively infected with, or recovered from COVID-19. A freely available public database, intended as a resource for researchers studying the immune response to SARS-CoV-2, is where the repertoires were released. The samples were drawn from two sources: the first 160 participants of the ongoing ImmuneRACE study, and 1,000 to 1,500 subjects contributed by 6 global collaborators. The sample metadata nearly always contained a de-identified subject ID, COVID-19 status, age in years and sex. Where available, HLA class I and class II types were taken from metadata supplied by the sample provider and were not determined by assay-based typing. Study-wide conclusions, independent of this receptor: How much clinical and demographic metadata was included differed by source and by participant, and the metadata was provided uncurated.

Enrolling through a virtual design, the prospective study's participants ranged in age from roughly 18 to 89 years and lived across roughly 24 United States geographic areas. In the prospective study, participants were assigned to cohorts based on the clinical history participants reported in a screening survey and a study questionnaire. For ImmuneRACE Cohort 3, a participant was defined as recovered based on two consecutive negative NP/OP PCR tests, clearance by a healthcare professional, or resolution of symptoms. In the prospective study, whole blood, serum and a nasopharyngeal or oropharyngeal swab were collected from each participant by mobile phlebotomists. Participants in the prospective study had the option to provide additional blood draws and questionnaires over a roughly 2-month period. Before DNA extraction, blood samples from the prospective study were shipped at room temperature or frozen.

Unmatched junction bases come to 7, with V trimmed by 4 bases and J by 5 bases. Taken from the germline V gene, the CDR1 and CDR2 loops are SGHRS and YFSETQ. The CDR3 runs 17 residues from the cysteine to the phenylalanine. Kept here is only the CDR3 DNA, which spans 51 bases and is read in frame from base 1. The material sequenced was PBMCs or T cells enriched from blood (not recorded which). The clonotype comes from a woman in her twenties or thirties who had recovered from COVID-19. The rearrangement joined TRBV5-1 to TRBJ2-1, with 15 central nucleotides matching TRBD2. This receptor has the CDR3 CASSPGLAGGQNNEQFF. The bases are TGCGCCAGCAGCCCGGGACTAGCGGGGGGCCAAAACAATGAGCAGTTCTTC.